The rows below give T cell receptor beta chains drawn from one sample of a study of human T cells and chemical hapten exposure. From the RACE reads, TCRdb called clonotypes with MiXCR, one entry per CDR3 protein. The data hold approximately 90,000 distinct CDR3 sequences, with just under 9% observed a single time. The sequenced sample was whole blood. The receptors come from a female donor in good health. Some clones in this sample may be carry-over from other donors' samples. Both conserved end residues are part of each CDR3. D genes are given only for firm matches. Some rows mark clone size as missing; the rest say once, few, many or name a class of expanded clone.

V gene	clone size	D gene	J gene	CDR3 DNA	CDR3 protein
TRBV15	few	TRBD2	TRBJ2-1	TGTGCCACCAGCAGCCTCCCCGGGACCTCAAACCCTAGCGGGGACAATGAGCAGTTCTTC	CATSSLPGTSNPSGDNEQFF
TRBV28	NA	TRBD1	TRBJ1-5	TGTGCCAGCAGCACCAGGGGGGAAGAAGGGCAGCCCCAGCATTTT	CASSTRGEEGQPQHF
TRBV7-2	few	NA	TRBJ2-7	TGTGCCAGCAGCTTACTCTGGGGAGGGCAGTACTTC	CASSLLWGGQYF
TRBV7-2	few	NA	TRBJ1-2	TGTGCCAGCAGCTTAGCGCGTTCAGTCCTTCGCTATGGCTACACCTTC	CASSLARSVLRYGYTF
TRBV28	few	NA	TRBJ1-5	TGTGCCAGCAGTCTAGACGGAGGGAACCATCAGCCCCAGCATTTT	CASSLDGGNHQPQHF
TRBV27	NA	NA	TRBJ1-5	TGTGCCAGCAGTTTTAGGGGGGGTTCCAGCAATCAGCCCCAGCATTTT	CASSFRGGSSNQPQHF
TRBV28	NA	TRBD1	TRBJ1-6	TGTGCCAGCAGTTTGGAGGCAGGGGGCGGAAATTCACCCCTCCACTTT	CASSLEAGGGNSPLHF
TRBV14	many	NA	TRBJ2-3	TGTGCCAGCAGCCAAGATGGGGGTTTCACGCAGTATTTT	CASSQDGGFTQYF
TRBV6-5	many	TRBD1	TRBJ2-7	TGTGCCAGCAGCTGGGGACAGAGCAGAGAGCAGTACTTC	CASSWGQSREQYF
TRBV28	few	TRBD2	TRBJ2-1	TGTGCCAGCAGTTTTCAGGCGGGAGGGGTAGATGAGCAGTTCTTC	CASSFQAGGVDEQFF
TRBV7-9	many	TRBD1	TRBJ2-7	TGTGCCAGCAGTCGGCAGGGGGCATCGCACGAGCAGTACTTC	CASSRQGASHEQYF
TRBV7-6	few	NA	TRBJ1-1	TGTGCCAGCAGCTCGGGGGGCCGGGCGGCGAACACTGAAGCTTTCTTT	CASSSGGRAANTEAFF
TRBV20-1	many	NA	TRBJ1-1	TGCAGTGCTAGTAGTATGGTGAACACTGAAGCTTTCTTT	CSASSMVNTEAFF
TRBV6-2/TRBV6-3	NA	NA	TRBJ1-4	TGTGCCAGCAGAATGAAGGTTCCGCCCAGTTGGACTAATGAAAAACTGTTTTTT	CASRMKVPPSWTNEKLFF
TRBV12-3/TRBV12-4	few	TRBD1	TRBJ1-1	TGTGCCAGCAGACCCCGGGACAGAACCCAGAACACTGAAGCTTTCTTT	CASRPRDRTQNTEAFF
TRBV29-1	many	NA	TRBJ2-3	TGCAGCGTTGAAGGGACTGGGTCCAGCACAGATACGCAGTATTTT	CSVEGTGSSTDTQYF
TRBV12-3/TRBV12-4	NA	NA	TRBJ2-1	TGTGCCAGCAGTTCGAGGACTGAGCAGTTCTTC	CASSSRTEQFF
TRBV2	many	TRBD2	TRBJ2-3	TGTGCCAGCAGAGTAAGACTAGCGGAGGTTGATACGCAGTATTTT	CASRVRLAEVDTQYF
TRBV20-1	few	NA	TRBJ2-2	TGCAGTGCTTCGGGGGTGAGGGGCGGGGAGCTGTTTTTT	CSASGVRGGELFF
TRBV2	few	NA	TRBJ2-7	TGTGCCAGCAGTGGTACAGCCGAGCAGTACTTC	CASSGTAEQYF
TRBV6-1	many	NA	TRBJ2-7	TGTGCCAGCAGTGTTACCGGATCGAGCGTTGACGAGCAGTACTTC	CASSVTGSSVDEQYF
TRBV2	few	NA	TRBJ2-1	TGTGCCAGCAGGGGGAGGCGGGTACTATACAATGAGCAGTTCTTC	CASRGRRVLYNEQFF
TRBV7-2	many	TRBD1	TRBJ2-7	TGTGCCAGCAGCTTAGCCGGACAGGGGGGCTACGAGCAGTACTTC	CASSLAGQGGYEQYF
TRBV28	many	TRBD2	TRBJ2-7	TGTGCCAGCAGTTTATACCTAGCGGGAGGGCCCGGCGAGCAGTACTTC	CASSLYLAGGPGEQYF
TRBV20-1	many	NA	TRBJ2-1	TGCAGTGCTAGACCTTTTTACAATGAGCAGTTCTTC	CSARPFYNEQFF
TRBV29-1	few	NA	TRBJ2-1	TGCAGCGTTGTAACCCGGGGCAATGAGCAGTTCTTC	CSVVTRGNEQFF
TRBV28	NA	NA	TRBJ2-5	TGTGCCAGCAGTTTAGTAGCGGAAGAGACCCAGTACTTC	CASSLVAEETQYF
TRBV5-5	NA	TRBD1	TRBJ2-1	TGTGCCAGCAGCTCGCCTTCCCGGACAGGAAACTACAATGAGCAGTTCTTC	CASSSPSRTGNYNEQFF
TRBV2	NA	NA	TRBJ1-4	TGTGCCAGCAGCGGGGGGACTGGGGAAAAACTGTTTTTT	CASSGGTGEKLFF
TRBV28	few	NA	TRBJ2-7	TGTGCCAGCACCAAGCCACGGCGGGCTGCCTACGAGCAGTACTTC	CASTKPRRAAYEQYF
TRBV12-3/TRBV12-4	NA	TRBD1	TRBJ1-2	TGTGCCTTAGGACAGGTTAACTATGGCTACACCTTC	CALGQVNYGYTF
TRBV25-1	few	TRBD2	TRBJ2-1	TGTGCCAGCAGTGAACCTAGCGGGTACAATGAGCAGTTCTTC	CASSEPSGYNEQFF
TRBV7-9	few	TRBD1	TRBJ1-1	TGTGCCAGCAGCTTAGAGGGGTCAGGGGGCAGAACTGAAGCTTTCTTT	CASSLEGSGGRTEAFF
TRBV4-1	NA	NA	TRBJ1-4	TGCGCCAGCAGTCAGATTAATGAAAAACTGTTTTTT	CASSQINEKLFF
TRBV7-9	few	TRBD1	TRBJ2-7	TGTGCCAGCAGCTCCGACAGGGCTTCTCGCGAGCAGTACTTC	CASSSDRASREQYF
TRBV5-4	NA	TRBD1	TRBJ1-6	TGTGCCAGCAGCTTGGAACAGGGGGCATCACCCCTCCACTTT	CASSLEQGASPLHF
TRBV3-1	NA	TRBD1	TRBJ1-1	TGTGCCAACAGCTTTCGGACAGGGGAAGCTTTCTTT	CANSFRTGEAFF
TRBV27	many	NA	TRBJ1-3	TGTGCCAGCAGGGGCCACTCTGGAAACACCATATATTTT	CASRGHSGNTIYF
TRBV20-1	NA	TRBD2	TRBJ2-7	TGCAGTGCTAAAAGGGCGGGAGAGGAGTACGAGCAGTACTTC	CSAKRAGEEYEQYF
TRBV7-2	many	NA	TRBJ2-1	TGTGCCAGCAGTTTAGGTTCCGGGAGTATTCAGTTCTTC	CASSLGSGSIQFF
TRBV20-1	NA	NA	TRBJ2-2	TGCAGTGCCAAAGGGTCAAACACCGGGGAGCTGTTTTTT	CSAKGSNTGELFF
TRBV7-2	NA	NA	TRBJ1-5	TGTGCCAGCAGCCCCCGAGGGATTAGCAATCAGCCCCAGCATTTT	CASSPRGISNQPQHF
TRBV29-1	NA	TRBD1	TRBJ2-5	TGCAGCGCTTCGACAGGGGGCTCTGAGACCCAGTACTTC	CSASTGGSETQYF
TRBV7-9	NA	NA	TRBJ1-2	TGTGCCAGCAGCTTAGGTCCTACAGGACGTGGCTACACCTTC	CASSLGPTGRGYTF
TRBV12-3/TRBV12-4	NA	NA	TRBJ2-1	TGTGCCAGCAGTTTTGGGGGAGGTGCCTACAATGAGCAGTTCTTC	CASSFGGGAYNEQFF
TRBV20-1	many	TRBD2	TRBJ2-3	TGCAGTGCTAATGGGGGGAGGGCCACAGATACGCAGTATTTT	CSANGGRATDTQYF
TRBV5-1	many	NA	TRBJ1-1	TGCGCCAGCAGCTTGAGCACCTCTTCTAGACAGTTCGACACTGAAGCTTTCTTT	CASSLSTSSRQFDTEAFF
TRBV23-1	NA	NA	TRBJ2-7	TGCGCCAGCAGTCAAGTTTCGACCTACGAGCAGTACTTC	CASSQVSTYEQYF
TRBV20-1	many	NA	TRBJ1-1	TGCAGTGCTAGAGATCCGGGGGCGACTGAAGCTTTCTTT	CSARDPGATEAFF
TRBV5-6	NA	TRBD1	TRBJ2-3	TGTGCCAGCAGCATAAGGGACAGGGGACCAGATACGCAGTATTTT	CASSIRDRGPDTQYF
TRBV18	NA	NA	TRBJ1-1	TGTGCCAGCTCACTTGACAGGTCTACTGAAGCTTTCTTT	CASSLDRSTEAFF